The TCR beta chain described here comes from a study of blood T cells in healthy people across ages. Looking at the study overall: Template switching recovered approximately one barcoded beta molecule for every two T cells. Study results and limitations: Strong correlation linked observed beta diversity and percent naive T cells.

Combining a sample-barcoded 5' primer with a J-beta primer mix, a second PCR ran for roughly 7 to 12 cycles. Each cDNA molecule, via a template-switch adaptor with 12 random nucleotides, was tagged. TCRdb independently ran MiXCR on the 5' RACE reads; one entry per CDR3 protein. In the table there are about 1.6 million distinct CDR3 sequences, 30% to 35% of which are singletons. This clonotype was found a few times. What it binds is unknown. Sample: blood. The TCR comes from a woman between 25 and 40 years old in good health.

CDR3 DNA sequence: TGTGCCAGCAGCACACTTCTAGGGGACAGGGGCCCGCATAACTATGGCTACACCTTC. Protein product: CASSTLLGDRGPHNYGYTF. The rearrangement uses TRBV11-2 and TRBJ1-2, with TRBD1 matching over 10 bases. This CDR3 comprises 19 residues. Per the germline V gene, CDR1 is SGHAT and CDR2 is FQNNGV. V lost 5 bases and J lost 1; bases outside the gene matches: 16. Drawing the rest from reference TRBV11-2 and TRBJ1-2, the complete variable domain is EAGVAQSPRYKIIEKRQSVAFWCNPISGHATLYWYQQILGQGPKLLIQFQNNGVVDDSQLPKDRFSAERLKGVDSTLKIQPAKLEDSAVYLCASSTLLGDRGPHNYGYTFGSGTRLTVV.